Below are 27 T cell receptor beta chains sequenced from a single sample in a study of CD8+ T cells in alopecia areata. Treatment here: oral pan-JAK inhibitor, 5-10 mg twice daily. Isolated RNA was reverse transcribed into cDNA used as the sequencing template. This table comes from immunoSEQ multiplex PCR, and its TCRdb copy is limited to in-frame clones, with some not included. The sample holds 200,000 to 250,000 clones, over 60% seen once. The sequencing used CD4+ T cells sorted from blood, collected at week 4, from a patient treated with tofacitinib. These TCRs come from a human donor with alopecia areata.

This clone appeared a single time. CDR3 sequence (DNA): TGTGCCAGCAGTTACTCCTGGACAGTAACGAATGGCTACACCTTC. Amino acids: CASSYSWTVTNGYTF. This chain uses TRBV6-5 with TRBJ1-2, with TRBD1 as a possible D gene (6 bases). Trimming stripped 0 bases from V and 6 bases from J, with 14 bases between. CDR3 size: 15 residues. Looked up from germline, CDR1 is MNHEY and CDR2 is SVGAGI.

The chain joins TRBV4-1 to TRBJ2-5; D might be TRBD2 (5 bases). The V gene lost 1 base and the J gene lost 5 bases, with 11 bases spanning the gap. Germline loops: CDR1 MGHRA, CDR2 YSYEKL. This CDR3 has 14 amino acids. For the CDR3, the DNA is TGCGCCAGCAGCCAAGTTGAGAGAGGGGAGACCCAGTACTTC. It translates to CASSQVERGETQYF.

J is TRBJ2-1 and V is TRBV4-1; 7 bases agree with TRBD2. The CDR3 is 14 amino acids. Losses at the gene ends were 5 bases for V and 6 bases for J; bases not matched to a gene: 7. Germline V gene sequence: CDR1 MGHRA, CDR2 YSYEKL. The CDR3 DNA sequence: TGCGCCAGCAGCTCCCCGGGAGGTGTCAATGAGCAGTTCTTC. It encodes CASSSPGGVNEQFF.

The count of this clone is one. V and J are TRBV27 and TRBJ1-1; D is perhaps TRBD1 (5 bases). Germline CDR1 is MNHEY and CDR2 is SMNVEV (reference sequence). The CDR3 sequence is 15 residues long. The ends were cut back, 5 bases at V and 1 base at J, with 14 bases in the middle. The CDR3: CASSHRGGRNTEAFF. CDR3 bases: TGTGCCAGCAGTCACCGCGGGGGAAGGAACACTGAAGCTTTCTTT.

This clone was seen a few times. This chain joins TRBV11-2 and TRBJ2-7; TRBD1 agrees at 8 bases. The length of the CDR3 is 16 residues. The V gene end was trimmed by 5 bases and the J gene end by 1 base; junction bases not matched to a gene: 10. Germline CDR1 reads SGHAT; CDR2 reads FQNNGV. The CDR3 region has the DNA TGTGCCAGCAGCCCAAGTTTAGGACAGGGTTCCTACGAGCAGTACTTC. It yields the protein CASSPSLGQGSYEQYF.

CDR3 in DNA: TGTGCCAGCAGCTTACATCGAGATACGCAGTATTTT. Protein product: CASSLHRDTQYF. This chain joins TRBV11-1 and TRBJ2-3; D not certain. V was trimmed by 2 bases and J by 5 bases, leaving 5 bases between them. CDR1 SGHAT and CDR2 FQDESV come from the germline V gene (reference sequence). This CDR3 comprises 12 residues. The variable domain in full, completed from reference TRBV11-1 and TRBJ2-3, reads EAEVAQSPRYKITEKSQAVAFWCDPISGHATLYWYRQILGQGPELLVQFQDESVVDDSQLPKDRFSAERLKGVDSTLKIQPAELGDSAMYLCASSLHRDTQYFGPGTRLTVL.

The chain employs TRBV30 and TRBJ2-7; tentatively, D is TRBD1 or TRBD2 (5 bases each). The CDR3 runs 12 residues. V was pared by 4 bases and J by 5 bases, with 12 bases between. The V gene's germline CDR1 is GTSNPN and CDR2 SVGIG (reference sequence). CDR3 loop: CAWNPGAHEQYF. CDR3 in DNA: TGTGCCTGGAACCCCGGGGCGCACGAGCAGTACTTC.

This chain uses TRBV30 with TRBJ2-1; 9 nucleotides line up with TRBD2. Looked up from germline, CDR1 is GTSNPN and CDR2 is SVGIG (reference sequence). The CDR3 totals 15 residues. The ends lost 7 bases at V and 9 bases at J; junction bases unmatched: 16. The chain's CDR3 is CAYHPGLAGSGEQFF. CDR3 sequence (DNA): TGTGCCTACCACCCCGGGCTAGCGGGGTCTGGTGAGCAGTTCTTC.

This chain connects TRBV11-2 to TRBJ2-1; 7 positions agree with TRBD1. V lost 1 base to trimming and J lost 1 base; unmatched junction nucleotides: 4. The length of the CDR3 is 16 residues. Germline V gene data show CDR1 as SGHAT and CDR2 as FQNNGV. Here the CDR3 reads CASSLAAGGSYNEQFF. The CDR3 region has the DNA TGTGCCAGCAGCTTAGCCGCAGGGGGTTCCTACAATGAGCAGTTCTTC.

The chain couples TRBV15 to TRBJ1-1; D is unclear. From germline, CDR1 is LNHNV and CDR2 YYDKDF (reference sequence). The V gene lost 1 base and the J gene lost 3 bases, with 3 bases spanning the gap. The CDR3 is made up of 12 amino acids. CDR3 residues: CATSRGDTEAFF. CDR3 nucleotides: TGTGCCACCAGCAGAGGTGACACTGAAGCTTTCTTT.

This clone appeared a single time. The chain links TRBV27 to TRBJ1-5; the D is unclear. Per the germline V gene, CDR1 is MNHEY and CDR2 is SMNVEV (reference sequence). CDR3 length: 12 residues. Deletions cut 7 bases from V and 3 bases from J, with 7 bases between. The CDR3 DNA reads TGTGCCAGCACCTCATTCAATCAGCCCCAGCATTTT. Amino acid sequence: CASTSFNQPQHF.

CDR3 residues: CASSPAVSDTQYF. CDR3 nucleotides: TGTGCCAGCAGCCCCGCGGTCTCAGATACGCAGTATTTT. The rearrangement joins TRBV7-2 to TRBJ2-3; D call uncertain. CDR3 length equals 13 residues. The ends were cut back, 5 bases at V and 4 bases at J, with 10 bases in the middle. CDR1 is SGHTA and CDR2 is FQGNSA in the germline V gene.

The DNA of the CDR3 is TGTGCCAGCCGTGGGGGAATCCAAGAGACCCAGTACTTC. This gives the protein CASRGGIQETQYF. The chain is built from TRBV4-2 and TRBJ2-5; D possibly matches TRBD1 or TRBD2 (5 bases each). The CDR3 is 13 residues long. Trimming cost V 8 bases and J 1 base, with 11 bases left between them. Germline V lookup: CDR1 LGHNA, CDR2 YNFKEQ.

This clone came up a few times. The CDR3, as DNA: TGTGCCAGCAGCCAAGGGGTGGAGACCCAGTACTTC. Protein: CASSQGVETQYF. V is TRBV4-2 and J is TRBJ2-5; D remains ambiguous. This CDR3 comprises 12 residues. Trimming shortened V by 1 base and J by 5 bases, and 5 bases separated the two germline ends. Germline V CDR1 and CDR2: LGHNA, YNFKEQ.

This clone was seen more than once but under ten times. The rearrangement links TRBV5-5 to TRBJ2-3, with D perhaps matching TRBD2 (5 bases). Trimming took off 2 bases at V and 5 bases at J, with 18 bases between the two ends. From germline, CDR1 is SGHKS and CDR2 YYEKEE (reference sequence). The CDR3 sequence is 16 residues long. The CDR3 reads CASSLLGRDSLDTQYF. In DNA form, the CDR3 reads TGTGCCAGCAGCTTACTAGGACGTGATAGCTTAGATACGCAGTATTTT.

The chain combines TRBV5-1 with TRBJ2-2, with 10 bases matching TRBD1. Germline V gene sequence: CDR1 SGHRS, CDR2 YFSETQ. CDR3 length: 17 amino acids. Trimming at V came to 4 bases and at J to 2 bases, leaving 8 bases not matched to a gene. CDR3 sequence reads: CASSLPGTGANTGELFF. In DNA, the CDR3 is TGCGCCAGCAGCCTCCCCGGGACAGGGGCTAACACCGGGGAGCTGTTTTTT.

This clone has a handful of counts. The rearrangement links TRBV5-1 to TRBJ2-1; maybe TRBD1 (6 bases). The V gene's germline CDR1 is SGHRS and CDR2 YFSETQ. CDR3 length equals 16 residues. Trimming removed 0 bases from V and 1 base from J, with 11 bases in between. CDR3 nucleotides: TGCGCCAGCAGCTTGGAGGGGCAGGGGTCCTACAATGAGCAGTTCTTC. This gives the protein CASSLEGQGSYNEQFF.

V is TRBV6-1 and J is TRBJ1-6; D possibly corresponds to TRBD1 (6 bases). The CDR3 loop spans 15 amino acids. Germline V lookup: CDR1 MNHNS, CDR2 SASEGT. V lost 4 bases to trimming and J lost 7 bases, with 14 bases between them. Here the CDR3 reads CASSASGTRNSPLHF. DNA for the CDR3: TGTGCCAGCAGTGCGTCCGGGACACGCAATTCACCCCTCCACTTT.

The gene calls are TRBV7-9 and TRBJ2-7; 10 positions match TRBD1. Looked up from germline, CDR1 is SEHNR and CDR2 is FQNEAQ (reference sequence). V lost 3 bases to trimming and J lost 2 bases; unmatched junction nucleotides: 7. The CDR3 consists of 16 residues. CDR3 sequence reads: CASSLGTGTGAYEQYF. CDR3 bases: TGTGCCAGCAGCTTGGGTACCGGGACAGGGGCCTACGAGCAGTACTTC.

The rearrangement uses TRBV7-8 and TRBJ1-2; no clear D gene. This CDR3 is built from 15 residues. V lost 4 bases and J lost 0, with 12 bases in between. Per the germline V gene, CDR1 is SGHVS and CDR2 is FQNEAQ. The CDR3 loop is CASSSTGLANYGYTF. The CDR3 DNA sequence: TGTGCCAGCAGCTCAACGGGCCTAGCTAACTATGGCTACACCTTC.

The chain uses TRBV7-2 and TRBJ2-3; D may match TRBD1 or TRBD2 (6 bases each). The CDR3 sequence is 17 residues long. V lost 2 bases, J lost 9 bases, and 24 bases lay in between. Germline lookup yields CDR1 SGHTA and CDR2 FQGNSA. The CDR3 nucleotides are TGTGCCAGCAGCTTAAACGCCGGGGGCACCAAGAGGGACACGCAGTATTTT. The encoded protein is CASSLNAGGTKRDTQYF.

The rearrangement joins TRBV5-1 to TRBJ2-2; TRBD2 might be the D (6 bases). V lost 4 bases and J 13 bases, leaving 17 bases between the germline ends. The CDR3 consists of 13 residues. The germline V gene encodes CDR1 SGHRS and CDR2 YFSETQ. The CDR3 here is CASSARETDGLFF. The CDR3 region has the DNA TGCGCCAGCAGCGCCCGGGAGACGGATGGGCTGTTTTTT.

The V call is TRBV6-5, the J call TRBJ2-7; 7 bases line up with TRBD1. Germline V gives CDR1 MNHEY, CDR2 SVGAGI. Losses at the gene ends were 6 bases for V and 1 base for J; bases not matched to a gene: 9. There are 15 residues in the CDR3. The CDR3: CASRDTGVLSYEQYF. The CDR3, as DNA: TGTGCCAGCAGAGACACAGGGGTTCTATCCTACGAGCAGTACTTC.

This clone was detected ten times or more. CDR3 region: CASSPIPGGTEAFF. In DNA form, the CDR3 reads TGTGCCAGCTCACCCATCCCTGGTGGGACTGAAGCTTTCTTT. The chain recombines TRBV18 with TRBJ1-1; D remains unclear. There are 14 residues in the CDR3. V lost 3 bases to trimming and J lost 5 bases, with 13 bases between them. From germline, CDR1 is KGHSH and CDR2 LQKENI. The whole variable domain, remainder taken from reference TRBV18 and TRBJ1-1, is NAGVMQNPRHLVRRRGQEARLRCSPMKGHSHVYWYRQLPEEGLKFMVYLQKENIIDESGMPKERFSAEFPKEGPSILRIQQVVRGDSAAYFCASSPIPGGTEAFFGQGTRLTVV.

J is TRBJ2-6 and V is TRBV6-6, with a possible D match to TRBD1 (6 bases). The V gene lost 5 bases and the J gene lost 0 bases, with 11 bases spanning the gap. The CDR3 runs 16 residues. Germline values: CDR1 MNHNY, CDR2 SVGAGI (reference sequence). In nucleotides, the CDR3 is TGTGCCAGCAGTCGAACAGGGAGCTCTGGGGCCAACGTCCTGACTTTC. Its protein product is CASSRTGSSGANVLTF.

The CDR3 loop reads CASRGLDRANYGYTF. CDR3 in DNA: TGTGCCAGTAGAGGTCTGGACAGGGCTAACTATGGCTACACCTTC. The chain links TRBV25-1 to TRBJ1-2; TRBD1 matches at 8 bases. Trimming removed 9 bases from V and 0 bases from J; junction bases left unmatched: 9. Germline CDR1 reads MGHDK; CDR2 reads SYGVNS. This CDR3 has 15 amino acids.

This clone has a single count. CDR3: CASSLYQGAGYTF. The CDR3, as DNA: TGTGCCAGCAGCTTATACCAGGGTGCTGGCTACACCTTC. V gene TRBV5-4 combines with J gene TRBJ1-2; a possible D gene is TRBD1 (5 bases). CDR1 is SGHNT, CDR2 YYREEE, per germline (reference sequence). CDR3 length: 13 amino acids. The V end was cut by 2 bases, the J end by 7 bases, with 12 bases between.